The source of this TCR beta chain is a study of blood T cells in healthy people across ages. V lost 5 bases to trimming and J lost 9 bases, with 11 bases between them. This CDR3 has 12 residues. Germline assignment: CDR1 LNHNV and CDR2 YYDKDF (reference sequence). Sample-barcoded 5' priming and a J-beta primer mix drove a second PCR of roughly 7 to 11 cycles. TCRdb recomputed calls from the 5' RACE reads with MiXCR, one row per CDR3 protein. The data show roughly 800,000 distinct CDR3 sequences, roughly 24% seen once. These data are also associated with another study on T cells of mothers and their children.

This TCR was sampled from a boy younger than 18 in good health. V is TRBV15 and J is TRBJ2-1; possible D gene TRBD2, 6 bases. The sequenced sample was blood. CDR3 coding DNA: TGTGCCACCAGCCGCGGGGTAACTGAGCAGTTCTTC. Its translation is CATSRGVTEQFF. Variable domain in full (rest from reference TRBV15 and TRBJ2-1): DAMVIQNPRYQVTQFGKPVTLSCSQTLNHNVMYWYQQKSSQAPKLLFHYYDKDFNNEADTPDNFQSRRPNTSFCFLDIRSPGLGDTAMYLCATSRGVTEQFFGPGTRLTVL.